Below are 22 T cell receptor beta chains sequenced from a single sample in a study of T cell responses to AZD1222 COVID-19 vaccine (dated by TCRdb to the early 2020s). This sample's time point label indicates: baseline before first vaccination. The library was obtained by the immunoSEQ multiplex PCR assay. The table comes from immuneACCESS by way of TCRdb, which keeps in-frame sequences with V and J called. Part of the clones is missing from these tables; in studies checked, under half for an unresolved V gene and the rest for unknown reasons. In this sample the table shows some 100,000 clones, roughly 90% of which occur a single time. 4.5% to 6.5% of the sample lies in the top ten. Sequencing used peripheral blood, obtained on day 0 of AZD1222 vaccination. The origin of the receptors is an adult in good health.

The chain has TRBV29-1 and TRBJ1-2; D is unclear. The CDR3 is 10 amino acids. From germline, CDR1 is SQVTM and CDR2 ANQGSEA. The V end lost 4 bases, the J end lost 7 bases, and 7 bases lay between the germline ends. The chain's CDR3 is CSVVSSGYTF. The DNA of the CDR3 is TGCAGCGTTGTTTCGAGTGGCTACACCTTC.

This sequence joins TRBV27 and TRBJ2-3; TRBD2 agrees at 14 bases. This CDR3 contains 18 residues. Germline CDR1 reads MNHEY; CDR2 reads SMNVEV (reference sequence). V trimming: 5 bases; J trimming: 0 bases; junction bases outside the gene matches: 7. CDR3 nucleotide sequence: TGTGCCAGCAGTCTCCGGACTAGCGGGAGGCTTAGCACAGATACGCAGTATTTT. The encoded protein is CASSLRTSGRLSTDTQYF.

This chain links TRBV4-2 with TRBJ2-7, with TRBD1 as a possible D gene (6 bases). V lost 0 bases and J lost 11, with 20 bases in between. Per germline, CDR1 LGHNA and CDR2 YNFKEQ. The CDR3 is 15 amino acids. In DNA form, the CDR3 reads TGTGCCAGCAGCCAAGAAGAAGGGGGTCAGGGGCGTAAGTACTTC. Translation gives CASSQEEGGQGRKYF.

V and J are TRBV6-6 and TRBJ1-4, with unresolved D. There are 13 residues in the CDR3. Trimming took 7 bases from V and 7 from J, leaving 13 bases between them. CDR1 is MNHNY, CDR2 SVGAGI, per germline (reference sequence). The CDR3, as DNA: TGTGCCAGCACCATCCGAGGGCGTGAAAAACTGTTTTTT. It translates to CASTIRGREKLFF.

This clone was detected only once. This chain connects TRBV5-1 to TRBJ1-2; 12 nucleotides agree with TRBD1. The V gene end was trimmed by 0 bases and the J gene end by 6 bases; junction bases not matched to a gene: 3. The CDR3 has 15 amino acids. Germline-derived CDR1 and CDR2 are SGHRS and YFSETQ. CDR3 loop: CASSLEGQGADGYTF. CDR3 DNA sequence: TGCGCCAGCAGCTTGGAGGGACAGGGGGCAGATGGCTACACCTTC.

DNA of the CDR3: TGCAGCGTTGAAAGGGAGGAGGGGGCGCGATATGGCTACACCTTC. This gives the protein CSVEREEGARYGYTF. V usage is TRBV29-1 and J usage is TRBJ1-2; 7 bases agree with TRBD1. The germline CDR1 and CDR2 sequences are SQVTM and ANQGSEA. V gave up 2 bases and J gave up 5 bases; unmatched junction bases: 11. This CDR3 spans 15 amino acids. The complete variable domain, with remaining parts taken from reference TRBV29-1 and TRBJ1-2, reads SAVISQKPSRDICQRGTSLTIQCQVDSQVTMMFWYRQQPGQSLTLIATANQGSEATYESGFVIDKFPISRPNLTFSTLTVSNMSPEDSSIYLCSVEREEGARYGYTFGSGTRLTVV.

The rearrangement joins TRBV28 to TRBJ2-1; unclear D gene. The germline gives CDR1 MDHEN, CDR2 SYDVKM. V shed 5 bases and J shed 8 bases, with 7 bases lying between them. The CDR3 covers 11 residues. The CDR3 region has the DNA TGTGCCAGCAGTGCCTCGGATGAGCAGTTCTTC. It is translated as CASSASDEQFF.

V gene TRBV6-5 combines with J gene TRBJ1-2; 7 positions agree with TRBD1. The CDR3 has 13 residues. Germline CDR1 MNHEY, CDR2 SVGAGI. The V segment lost 6 bases and the J segment 7 bases; nucleotides outside the gene matches: 8. CDR3 DNA: TGTGCCAGCAGGTCCGGGACAGCGGGTGGCTACACCTTC. Protein: CASRSGTAGGYTF.

The chain employs TRBV2 and TRBJ1-3; the D is unclear. Germline CDR1 and CDR2: SNHLY and FYNNEI. Trimming removed 4 bases from V and 0 bases from J, with 16 bases in between. CDR3 length: 17 amino acids. The CDR3 sequence is CASSAGLGQNSGNTIYF. In DNA, the CDR3 is TGTGCCAGCAGTGCCGGTCTTGGGCAGAACTCTGGAAACACCATATATTTT.

The chain carries TRBV5-6 and TRBJ1-1; D not certain. This CDR3 region has 12 residues. CDR1 SGHDT and CDR2 YYEEEE come from the germline V gene. V lost 1 base and J 4 bases, leaving 5 bases between the germline ends. The CDR3 here is CASSLFGTEAFF. The CDR3 DNA is TGTGCCAGCAGCTTGTTTGGCACTGAAGCTTTCTTT.

This sequence joins TRBV30 and TRBJ2-1; 8 nucleotides line up with TRBD2. Losses at the gene ends were 2 bases for V and 7 bases for J; bases not matched to a gene: 7. Germline V lookup: CDR1 GTSNPN, CDR2 SVGIG (reference sequence). The CDR3 is made up of 14 amino acids. The CDR3 spells CAWSFLAGSNEQFF. CDR3 bases: TGTGCCTGGAGTTTTTTAGCGGGGTCGAATGAGCAGTTCTTC.

The chain has TRBV28 and TRBJ1-6; 9 bases are a match to TRBD1. Germline values: CDR1 MDHEN, CDR2 SYDVKM. The CDR3 is made up of 16 amino acids. J gave up 11 bases and V 6 bases, and 14 bases lay outside the gene matches. CDR3 residues: CASRSRSGTGSAPLHF. DNA for the CDR3: TGTGCCAGCAGAAGCCGCTCCGGGACAGGGTCGGCACCCCTCCACTTT.

V gene TRBV28 combines with J gene TRBJ1-4; possibly TRBD1 for D (6 bases). This CDR3 is built from 13 residues. In germline, CDR1 is MDHEN, CDR2 SYDVKM. Trimming left V 5 bases short and J 7 bases short, with 11 bases between. The CDR3 DNA reads as TGTGCCAGCAGTGACAGGCCCCCTGAAAAACTGTTTTTT. It translates to CASSDRPPEKLFF.

The CDR3 sequence: CAIEDGKDTEAFF. In DNA form, the CDR3 reads TGTGCCATCGAAGACGGGAAGGACACTGAAGCTTTCTTT. V is TRBV2 and J is TRBJ1-1, with D unresolved. This CDR3 is built from 13 residues. V lost 10 bases and J lost 3, with 15 bases in between. Germline CDR1 and CDR2: SNHLY and FYNNEI.

This clone came up a few times. The V gene is TRBV5-5, the J gene TRBJ2-3, with D perhaps TRBD1 (6 bases). V lost 4 bases, J lost 0 bases, and 18 bases lay in between. The length of the CDR3 is 17 residues. Germline CDR1 reads SGHKS; CDR2 reads YYEKEE (reference sequence). The CDR3 is CASSARTVASSTDTQYF. DNA for the CDR3: TGTGCCAGCAGCGCGAGGACAGTCGCATCTAGCACAGATACGCAGTATTTT.

The chain links TRBV18 to TRBJ2-7; D may match TRBD1 or TRBD2 (6 bases each). The CDR3 is 14 residues long. Per germline, CDR1 KGHSH and CDR2 LQKENI. Trimming took off 5 bases at V and 3 bases at J, with 14 bases between the two ends. The CDR3 sequence: CASSERGEGYEQYF. CDR3 bases: TGTGCCAGCTCAGAGAGGGGGGAAGGCTACGAGCAGTACTTC.

This clone was observed a single time. The V and J genes are TRBV24-1 and TRBJ1-1; the D is unclear. The length of the CDR3 is 16 residues. The germline gives CDR1 KGHDR, CDR2 SFDVKD. V lost 6 bases, J lost 0 bases, and 16 bases lay in between. For the CDR3, the DNA is TGTGCCACCAGTTCGTCTAAAGGCGGAATGAACACTGAAGCTTTCTTT. Protein: CATSSSKGGMNTEAFF.

This rearrangement joins TRBV5-4 to TRBJ2-2, with D possibly matching TRBD2 (6 bases). Between the trimmed V and J ends, which lost 4 bases and 5 bases, there was a span of 9 bases. The CDR3 runs 13 residues. Germline V lookup: CDR1 SGHNT, CDR2 YYREEE (reference sequence). For the CDR3, the DNA is TGTGCCAGCAGCCAGACTAGTACCGGGGAGCTGTTTTTT. This gives the protein CASSQTSTGELFF.

V is TRBV9 and J is TRBJ1-3, with no clear D. CDR1 is SGDLS and CDR2 is YYNGEE in the germline V gene. The CDR3 length is 14 residues. V was pared by 1 base and J by 3 bases, with 8 bases between. The CDR3 DNA reads as TGTGCCAGCAGCGTAAGAGGGAATGGAAACACCATATATTTT. This codes for CASSVRGNGNTIYF.

This chain uses TRBV7-2 with TRBJ2-3; 9 bases line up with TRBD2. Germline V gene sequence: CDR1 SGHTA, CDR2 FQGNSA. This CDR3 spans 17 amino acids. Losses at the gene ends were 0 bases for V and 4 bases for J; bases not matched to a gene: 8. In DNA, the CDR3 is TGTGCCAGCAGCTTAGCAGCGGGGGGCATGGGGGCAGATACGCAGTATTTT. Translating gives CASSLAAGGMGADTQYF.

The chain combines TRBV28 with TRBJ1-2; D is unclear. This CDR3 spans 13 amino acids. The V end was cut by 3 bases, the J end by 4 bases, with 9 bases between. Germline CDR1 reads MDHEN; CDR2 reads SYDVKM. The CDR3 protein is CASSFSTRYGYTF. The CDR3 region has the DNA TGTGCCAGCAGTTTTTCGACGCGCTATGGCTACACCTTC.

Comment on this clone: The junction departs from the called germline gene at one end, perhaps through a read error. The chain carries TRBV19 and TRBJ2-2, with 9 bases identical to TRBD2. The length of the CDR3 is 15 residues. Germline V gene data show CDR1 as LNHDA and CDR2 as SQIVND (reference sequence). The CDR3 spells CASTPSGANTGELFF. CDR3 in DNA: TGTGCAAGTACCCCTAGCGGGGCGAACACCGGGGAGCTGTTTTTT.